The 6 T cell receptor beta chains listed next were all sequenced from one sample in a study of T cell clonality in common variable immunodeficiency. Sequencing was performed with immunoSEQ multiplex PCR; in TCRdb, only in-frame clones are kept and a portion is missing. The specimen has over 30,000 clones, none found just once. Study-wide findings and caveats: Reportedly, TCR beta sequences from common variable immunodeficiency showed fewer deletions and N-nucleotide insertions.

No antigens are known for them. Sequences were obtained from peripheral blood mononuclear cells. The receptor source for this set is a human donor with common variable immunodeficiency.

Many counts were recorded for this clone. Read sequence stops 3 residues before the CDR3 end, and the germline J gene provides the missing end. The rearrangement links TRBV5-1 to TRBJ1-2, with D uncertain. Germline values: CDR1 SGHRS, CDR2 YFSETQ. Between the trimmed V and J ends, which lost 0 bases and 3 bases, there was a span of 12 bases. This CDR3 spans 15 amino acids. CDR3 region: CASSLEAPGDYGYTF. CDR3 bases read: TGCGCCAGCAGCTTGGAGGCACCAGGAGACTATGGC.

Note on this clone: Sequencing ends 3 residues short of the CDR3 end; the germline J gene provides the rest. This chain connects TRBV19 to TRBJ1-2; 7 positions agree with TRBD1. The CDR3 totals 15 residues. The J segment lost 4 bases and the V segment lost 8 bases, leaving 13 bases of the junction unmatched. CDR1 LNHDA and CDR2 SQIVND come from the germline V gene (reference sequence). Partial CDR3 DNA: TGTGCCAGTTCCATAGGAGGGGGCGGCGGCTATGGC. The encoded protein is CASSIGGGGGYG. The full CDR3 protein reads CASSIGGGGGYGYTF.

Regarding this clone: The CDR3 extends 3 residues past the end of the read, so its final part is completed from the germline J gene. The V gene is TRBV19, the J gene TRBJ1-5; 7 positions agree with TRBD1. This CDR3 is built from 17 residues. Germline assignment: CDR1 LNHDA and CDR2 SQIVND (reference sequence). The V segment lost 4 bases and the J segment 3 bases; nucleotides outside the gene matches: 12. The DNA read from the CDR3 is TGTGCCAGTAGTAGGCCGCCCGGGACAGTTGACAATCAGCCC. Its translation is CASSRPPGTVDNQP. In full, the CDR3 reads CASSRPPGTVDNQPQHF.

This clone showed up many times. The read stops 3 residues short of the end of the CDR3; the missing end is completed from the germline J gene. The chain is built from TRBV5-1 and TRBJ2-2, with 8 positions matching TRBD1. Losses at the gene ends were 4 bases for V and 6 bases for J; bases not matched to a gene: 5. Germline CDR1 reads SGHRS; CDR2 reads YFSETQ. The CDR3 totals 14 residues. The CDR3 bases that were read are TGCGCCAGCAGCCCAGGACAGGGTGCCGGGGAG. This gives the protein CASSPGQGAGE. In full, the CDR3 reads CASSPGQGAGELFF. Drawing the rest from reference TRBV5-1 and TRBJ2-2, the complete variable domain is KAGVTQTPRYLIKTRGQQVTLSCSPISGHRSVSWYQQTPGQGLQFLFEYFSETQRNKGNFPGRFSGRQFSNSRSEMNVSTLELGDSALYLCASSPGQGAGELFFGEGSRLTVL.

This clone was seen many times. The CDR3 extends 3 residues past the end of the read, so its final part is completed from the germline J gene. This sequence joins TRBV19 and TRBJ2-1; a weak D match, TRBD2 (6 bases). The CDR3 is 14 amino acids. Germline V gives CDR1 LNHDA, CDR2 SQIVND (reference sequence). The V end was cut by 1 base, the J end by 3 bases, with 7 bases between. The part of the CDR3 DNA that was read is TGTGCCAGTAGTATAGGGACTAACTACAATGAG. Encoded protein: CASSIGTNYNE. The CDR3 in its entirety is CASSIGTNYNEQFF.

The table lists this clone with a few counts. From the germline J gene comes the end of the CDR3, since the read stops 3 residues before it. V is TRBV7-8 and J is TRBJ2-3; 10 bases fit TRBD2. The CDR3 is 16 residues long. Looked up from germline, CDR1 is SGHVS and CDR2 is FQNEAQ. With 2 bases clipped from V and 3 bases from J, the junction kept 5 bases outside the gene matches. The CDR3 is CASSLSQLAGTDTQYF. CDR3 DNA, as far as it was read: TGTGCCAGCAGCTTATCACAACTAGCGGGGACAGATACG. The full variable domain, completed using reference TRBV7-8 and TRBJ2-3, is GAGVSQSPRYKVAKRGQDVALRCDPISGHVSLFWYQQALGQGPEFLTYFQNEAQLDKSGLPSDRFFAERPEGSVSTLKIQRTQQEDSAVYLCASSLSQLAGTDTQYFGPGTRLTVL.